This entry describes one T cell receptor (beta chain). What this receptor recognizes is not known. Per-nucleotide qualities are absent, and no much larger clonotype sits a single base away. Participants in the prospective study were enrolled through a virtual design, were aged roughly 18 to 90 years, and lived in roughly 24 United States geographic areas. In the prospective study, cohorts were assigned on the basis of participant-reported clinical history obtained from a screening survey and a study questionnaire. For ImmuneRACE Cohort 3, a participant was defined as recovered based on two consecutive negative NP/OP PCR tests, clearance by a healthcare professional, or resolution of symptoms. Mobile phlebotomists in the prospective study collected whole blood, serum and a nasopharyngeal or oropharyngeal swab from every participant. Additional blood draws and questionnaires over an approximately two-month period could optionally be provided by prospective study participants. Before DNA extraction, blood samples from the prospective study were shipped at room temperature or frozen.

This sample is part of a study of blood T cell repertoires in COVID-19 (dated by TCRdb to 2018 to 2021). In terms of the full investigation: The collaborator samples originated in the United States, Italy and Spain and spanned the acute and convalescent phases of COVID-19. A freely available public database, intended as a resource for researchers studying the immune response to SARS-CoV-2, is where the repertoires were released. Deeply sampled blood TCRbeta repertoires from subjects exposed to, actively infected with, or recovered from COVID-19 were included in the dataset. Samples were obtained from the ongoing ImmuneRACE study (first 160 participants) and from some 1,200 subjects provided by 6 global collaborators. Where available, HLA class I and class II types were obtained from metadata supplied by the sample provider rather than from assay-based typing. The sample metadata nearly always contained a de-identified subject ID, COVID-19 status, age in years and sex. The material from the prospective study consisted of cDNA or gDNA derived from T cells, B-cell-depleted T cells, or PBMCs.

What the work shows at the level of the full study, not this receptor alone: How much clinical and demographic metadata was included differed by source and by participant, and the metadata was provided uncurated.

TCRbeta CDR3 regions were amplified from genomic DNA by means of the immunoSEQ Assay, a bias-controlled multiplex PCR. Regarding the original processing steps: The number of nucleated cells in each sample was estimated from the amplification of reference gene primers within the assay. To quantify the absolute abundance of each unique TCRbeta CDR3 rearrangement, sequence reads were collapsed and filtered. For each sample, productive Simpson clonality was calculated as the square root of Simpson's diversity index over productive rearrangements. As stored in TCRdb, this immuneACCESS dataset retains in-frame rearrangements with V and J assigned. A fraction of the clones does not appear; measured against another copy, unresolved V genes explain less than half of the discrepancy, and the remainder lacks a known reason. V and J calls and clone size follow that table, whereas D and trimming were derived from the DNA. The sample table holds approximately 260,000 clones, of which about 93% were seen once. The ten largest make up approximately 2% of the sample.

Taken from cysteine to phenylalanine, the CDR3 has 15 residues. The read is trimmed to its CDR3 DNA, 45 bases read in frame from base 1. Sequences SGHRS (CDR1) and YFSETQ (CDR2) are obtained from the germline V gene. V is cut by 2 bases and J by 7 bases, and the space between the germline ends is 16 bases. The chain employs TRBV5-1 and TRBJ2-1, with a weak D call of TRBD2 (5 bases match). Material for sequencing was PBMCs or T cells enriched from blood (not recorded which). The source of this sequence is a woman under 30 who had recovered from COVID-19. Here the CDR3 is given as CASSFNQRLGNEQFF. The bases read TGCGCCAGCAGCTTTAATCAGCGGCTAGGTAATGAGCAGTTCTTC.